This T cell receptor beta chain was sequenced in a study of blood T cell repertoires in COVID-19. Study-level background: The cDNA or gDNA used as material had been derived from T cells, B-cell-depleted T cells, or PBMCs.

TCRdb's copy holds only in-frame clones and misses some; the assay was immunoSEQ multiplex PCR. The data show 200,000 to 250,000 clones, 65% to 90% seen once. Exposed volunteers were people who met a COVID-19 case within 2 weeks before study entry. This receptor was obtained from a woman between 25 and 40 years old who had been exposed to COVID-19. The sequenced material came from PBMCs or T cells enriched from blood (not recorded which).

In nucleotides, the CDR3 is TGCGCCAGCAGCTTGGCACCGAGGGGGACTAATGAAAAACTGTTTTTT. It is translated as CASSLAPRGTNEKLFF. The J gene is TRBJ1-4, the V gene TRBV5-1; D might be TRBD1 (6 bases). CDR3 length equals 16 residues. The germline gives CDR1 SGHRS, CDR2 YFSETQ. Trimming pared 0 bases from V and 2 bases from J, leaving 11 bases between. The whole variable domain, filled in from reference TRBV5-1 and TRBJ1-4, reads KAGVTQTPRYLIKTRGQQVTLSCSPISGHRSVSWYQQTPGQGLQFLFEYFSETQRNKGNFPGRFSGRQFSNSRSEMNVSTLELGDSALYLCASSLAPRGTNEKLFFGSGTQLSVL.